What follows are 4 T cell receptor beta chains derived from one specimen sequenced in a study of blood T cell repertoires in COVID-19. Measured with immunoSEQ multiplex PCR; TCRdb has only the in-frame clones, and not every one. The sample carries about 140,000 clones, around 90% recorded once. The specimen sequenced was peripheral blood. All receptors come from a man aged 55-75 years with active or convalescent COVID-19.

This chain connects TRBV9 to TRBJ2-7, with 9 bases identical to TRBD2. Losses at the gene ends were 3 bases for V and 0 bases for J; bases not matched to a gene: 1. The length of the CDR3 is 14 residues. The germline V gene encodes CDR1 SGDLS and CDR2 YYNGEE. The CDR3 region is CASSETSGSYEQYF. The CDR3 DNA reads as TGTGCCAGCAGCGAGACTAGCGGCTCCTACGAGCAGTACTTC.

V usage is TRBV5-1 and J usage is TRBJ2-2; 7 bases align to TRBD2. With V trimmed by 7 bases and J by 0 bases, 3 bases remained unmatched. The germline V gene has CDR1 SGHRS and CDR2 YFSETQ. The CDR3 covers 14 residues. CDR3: CASREETNTGELFF. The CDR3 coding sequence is TGCGCCAGCCGGGAGGAAACGAACACCGGGGAGCTGTTTTTT.

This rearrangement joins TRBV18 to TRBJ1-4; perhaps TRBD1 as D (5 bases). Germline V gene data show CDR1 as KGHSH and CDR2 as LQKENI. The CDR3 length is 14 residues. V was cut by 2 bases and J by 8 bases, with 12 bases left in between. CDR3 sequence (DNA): TGTGCCAGCTCACCAAGCAGTAGGGGCGAAAAACTGTTTTTT. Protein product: CASSPSSRGEKLFF.

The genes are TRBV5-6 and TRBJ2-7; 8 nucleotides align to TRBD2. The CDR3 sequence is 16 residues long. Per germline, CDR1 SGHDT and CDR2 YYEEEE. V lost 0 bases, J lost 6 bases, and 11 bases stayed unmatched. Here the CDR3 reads CASSLGPAGEISEQYF. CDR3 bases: TGTGCCAGCAGCTTGGGGCCAGCGGGAGAAATTAGCGAGCAGTACTTC. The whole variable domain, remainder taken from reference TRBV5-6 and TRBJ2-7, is DAGVTQSPTHLIKTRGQQVTLRCSPKSGHDTVSWYQQALGQGPQFIFQYYEEEERQRGNFPDRFSGHQFPNYSSELNVNALLLGDSALYLCASSLGPAGEISEQYFGPGTRLTVT.